The source of this T cell receptor (beta chain) is a study of blood T cells in healthy people across ages. The CDR3 loop spans 13 amino acids. V was trimmed by 8 bases and J by 5 bases, leaving 16 bases between them. CDR1 and CDR2 from the germline V gene are ENHRY and SYGVKD. This clonotype was seen a few times. Antigen: not known. Study-wide points: There were more naive CD4+ cells and higher diversity in long-lived donors than in aged donors.

Next came a second PCR, run for roughly 6 to 11 cycles, which used a sample-barcoded 5' primer along with a J-beta primer mix. All cDNA molecules were each tagged by a template-switch adaptor with 12 random nucleotides. Each CDR3 protein gets one entry after TCRdb re-called the 5' RACE reads with MiXCR. Of approximately 780,000 distinct CDR3 sequences listed, around 25% are singletons. The donors, all healthy, were Caucasians living in Russia, aged about 6 to 95. These data also featured in a second study, about T cells of mothers and their children.

The sequencing sample was made of blood. The TCR was taken from a boy younger than 18 in good health. This chain uses TRBV10-3 with TRBJ2-7, with a weak D call TRBD1 (6 bases). The CDR3 reads CAIGNYRDNEQYF. The CDR3 DNA is TGTGCCATCGGGAATTACAGGGACAACGAGCAGTACTTC.